This T cell receptor (beta chain) was identified during a study of T cells in Graves' hyperthyroidism and ophthalmopathy. Findings of the study overall: Most thyroid-expanded clonotypes above 0.001 were also found in blood. Through a model of 13 V-J features, ophthalmopathy was separated from stable hyperthyroidism.

This clonotype was picked up many times. As yet, its antigen is unknown. Germline assignment: CDR1 KGHDR and CDR2 SFDVKD. CDR3 length: 15 residues. Trimming took off 3 bases at V and 4 bases at J, with 14 bases between the two ends. RNA transcripts yielded amplified TCR beta CDR3 regions. First-round RT-PCR targeting the TCR CDR3 was performed with the HTBI primer set. One entry per CDR3 protein, called by TCRdb with MiXCR from the multiplex PCR reads. Among more than 500,000 distinct CDR3 sequences listed, roughly 16% were seen once. Sequencing input: blood. The receptor comes from a woman younger than 45 with Graves' ophthalmopathy. The chain carries TRBV24-1 and TRBJ1-2; possibly TRBD1 for D (5 bases). CDR3 coding DNA: TGTGCCACCAGTGATCCCGGGCCCGGGGGCTATGGCTACACCTTC. This codes for CATSDPGPGGYGYTF.